A selection of T cell receptor beta chains follows, all from one sample in a study of T cell responses to AZD1222 COVID-19 vaccine. Clones were read by immunoSEQ multiplex PCR, and TCRdb kept only the in-frame ones, dropping some. Of about 120,000 clones in the sample, 75% to 90% were seen once. This specimen was peripheral blood, taken on day 0 of AZD1222 vaccination. These receptors were collected from an adult in good health. The CDR3 runs from the conserved cysteine through the conserved F or W. The order of the fields is J gene, CDR3 length, V gene, CDR3 protein.

j_call: TRBJ2-3
cdr3_length: 15
v_call: TRBV5-1
cdr3_aa: CASSFLDRNTDTQYF

j_call: TRBJ1-5
cdr3_length: 13
v_call: TRBV28
cdr3_aa: CASSLDGNQPQHF

j_call: TRBJ1-6
cdr3_length: 11
v_call: TRBV7-2
cdr3_aa: CASSSDSPLHF

j_call: TRBJ2-2
cdr3_length: 11
v_call: TRBV14
cdr3_aa: CASSLTGELFF

j_call: TRBJ2-5
cdr3_length: 15
v_call: TRBV5-4
cdr3_aa: CASSLGGQWQETQYF

j_call: TRBJ2-5
cdr3_length: 11
v_call: TRBV29-1
cdr3_aa: CSVSDTETQYF

j_call: TRBJ2-7
cdr3_length: 13
v_call: TRBV5-1
cdr3_aa: CASRTGPTYEQYF

j_call: TRBJ2-1
cdr3_length: 15
v_call: TRBV7-9
cdr3_aa: CASTPPGAPPHEQFF

j_call: TRBJ1-6
cdr3_length: 16
v_call: TRBV5-1
cdr3_aa: CASSLDGQGANSPLHF

j_call: TRBJ1-3
cdr3_length: 16
v_call: TRBV7-8
cdr3_aa: CASSFSDRGVGNTIYF

j_call: TRBJ2-7
cdr3_length: 16
v_call: TRBV10-3
cdr3_aa: CAISPSWDRGKAEQYF

j_call: TRBJ1-4
cdr3_length: 15
v_call: TRBV30
cdr3_aa: CAWSRDRLANEKLFF

j_call: TRBJ2-5
cdr3_length: 15
v_call: TRBV3-1/TRBV3-2
cdr3_aa: CASSQGGSGQETQYF

j_call: TRBJ1-5
cdr3_length: 13
v_call: TRBV18
cdr3_aa: CASSPHFEQPQHF